This TCR beta chain comes out of a study of cytomegalovirus exposure and HLA in healthy donors. Study results and caveats: A few CMV-associated chains were confirmed in vitro to be specific for CMV antigens.

Remarks on this clone: No antigen is known for it.

Measured with immunoSEQ multiplex PCR; TCRdb has only the in-frame clones, and not every one. The table records tens of thousands of clones, roughly 90% of them present only once. The donors were members of the validation cohort comprising 120 subjects, separate from the roughly 670-subject first cohort. The germline CDR1 and CDR2 sequences are SEHNR and FQNEAQ (reference sequence). The V end was cut by 5 bases, the J end by 4 bases, with 15 bases between. CDR3 length equals 15 residues. This clonotype originated in a man younger than 35 in good health and CMV-seronegative. Sequencing input: PBMCs. The chain uses TRBV7-9 and TRBJ2-1, with D possibly TRBD1 on 5 matching bases. The CDR3 region is CASSPQRQLYNEQFF. CDR3 in DNA: TGTGCCAGCAGCCCACAACGACAGCTTTACAATGAGCAGTTCTTC.